This T cell receptor beta chain derives from a study of T-cell memory formation after mild COVID-19. Study-level findings and limits: Nothing showed for sure that second-wave clones peaking on day 37 were SARS-CoV-2 specific. Contracting clones, day 15 to 85, had balanced CD4/CD8, and later expanders favored CD4+.

TCRdb re-derived calls from the 5' RACE reads in MiXCR, one entry per CDR3 protein. The sample holds approximately 210,000 distinct CDR3 sequences, 10% to 13% seen once. Trimming cost V 5 bases and J 3 bases, with 12 bases left between them. Germline V gene sequence: CDR1 SGHRS, CDR2 YFSETQ. The CDR3 covers 13 residues. As for this clonotype: Its cognate antigen is unknown.

The sample consisted of PBMCs or a T cell subset sorted from them (not recorded which). The receptor's source is a man aged 18 to 29 who had mild COVID-19 (a few samples of this study predate the infection). Cell type and time point are not known. V is TRBV5-1 and J is TRBJ2-7, with a tentative D call TRBD2 (5 bases). Written as DNA, the CDR3 is TGCGCCAGCAGGGAGGAGCCGGGCTACGAGCAGTACTTC. Translated: CASREEPGYEQYF.